This T cell receptor beta chain was found in a study of chronic HIV infection and antiretroviral therapy. TCRdb reprocessed the 5' RACE reads via MiXCR and lists one record per CDR3 protein. This table has more than 25,000 distinct CDR3 sequences, about 9.7% appearing once. The CDR3 has 19 residues. Germline assignment: CDR1 LGHNA and CDR2 YNFKEQ. V lost 3 bases to trimming and J lost 7 bases; unmatched junction nucleotides: 13. This clonotype was seen repeatedly, ten times or more. Material: peripheral blood. The rearrangement uses TRBV4-2 and TRBJ1-6; 12 positions match TRBD1. The TCR sequence derives from an adult who had HIV and had not received antiretroviral therapy, or was an uninfected healthy control (not recorded which). CDR3 region: CASSQGGTGGAGKNSPLHF. In nucleotides, the CDR3 is TGTGCCAGCAGCCAGGGCGGGACAGGGGGCGCGGGAAAGAATTCACCCCTCCACTTT.